A single TCR beta chain is shown here with its context. It lacks a known antigen. Per-base quality was not reported, and no clone a single base away is much larger than it. V is pared back by 1 base and J by 0 bases, with 10 bases lying between the germline termini. The CDR3 numbers 16 residues from cysteine through phenylalanine. Solely the CDR3 DNA is kept, with 48 bases framed from the first base. CDR1 and CDR2 are read off the germline V gene as MGHRA and YSYEKL. The data are from a study of blood T cell repertoires in COVID-19 (TCRdb year 2020). Looking at the study overall: The collaborator samples originated in the United States, Italy and Spain and spanned the acute and convalescent phases of COVID-19. The material from the prospective study consisted of cDNA or gDNA derived from T cells, B-cell-depleted T cells, or PBMCs. The dataset comprised deeply sampled blood TCRbeta repertoires from subjects exposed to, actively infected with, or recovered from COVID-19. The repertoires were released in a freely available public database meant as a resource for research on the immune response to SARS-CoV-2. The samples were drawn from the first 160 participants of the ongoing ImmuneRACE study and from over 950 subjects provided by 6 global collaborators. The sample metadata nearly always contained a de-identified subject ID, COVID-19 status, age in years and sex. Where HLA class I and class II types were available, the types were taken from metadata supplied by the sample provider, not from assay-based typing.

Overall results and qualifications from the work: The quantity of clinical and demographic metadata differed by source and by participant and was supplied without curation.

Whole blood was collected in K2EDTA tubes by collaborating institutions according to the institutions' own protocols. For TCRbeta analysis, collaborators shipped samples in one of three forms: frozen whole blood, isolated PBMCs, or DNA extracted from either of those sample types. TCRbeta CDR3 regions were amplified from genomic DNA by means of the immunoSEQ Assay, a bias-controlled multiplex PCR. In the original analysis: Nucleated cell counts per sample were estimated from amplification of reference gene primers within the assay. Sequence reads were collapsed and filtered to measure the absolute abundance of every unique TCRbeta CDR3 rearrangement. For each sample, productive Simpson clonality was calculated as the square root of Simpson's diversity index across productive rearrangements. This immuneACCESS table, as held by TCRdb, lists in-frame sequences with V and J called but not all clones. Of the missing ones, under half trace to an unresolved V gene in checked studies; the others have no known cause. D and trimming come from the DNA, and the V and J calls and clone size come from that table. The sample table shows roughly 190,000 clones, and approximately 85% are seen once. Together, the top ten hold roughly 4.6% of the sample.

The sequenced material came from peripheral blood. The receptor was isolated from a woman aged 70-85 years with active or convalescent COVID-19. Here the chain combines TRBV4-1 and TRBJ2-1; the D gene assignment is ambiguous. The CDR3 reads CASSQVLLPSYNEQFF. The DNA sequence follows: TGCGCCAGCAGCCAAGTTCTCCTCCCCTCCTACAATGAGCAGTTCTTC.